Below, 11 T cell receptor beta chains from the same sample are listed, as sequenced in a study of vaccination and CD4 T cells after COVID-19. The treatment was: roughly ten-day PBMC culture with coronavirus spike peptide pools or control peptides (ViraFEST assay). An Oncomine TCR Beta short-read assay was used to sequence the DNA from cultured CD4+ T cells. TCRdb recomputed calls from the PCR reads with MiXCR, one row per CDR3 protein. The sample has around 13,000 distinct CDR3 sequences, approximately 24% seen once; the top ten hold 18%. Which antigens these TCRs recognize remains unknown. The sample here was CD4+ T cells from blood, cultured in vitro, taken after SARS-CoV-2 vaccination. The receptors shown here come from a human donor who had recovered from COVID-19.

The table lists this clonotype with a few counts. The chain links TRBV20-1 to TRBJ2-1; TRBD2 aligns across 12 bases. The V gene's germline CDR1 is DFQATT and CDR2 SNEGSKA (reference sequence). The CDR3 is 13 residues long. V was pared by 4 bases and J by 9 bases, with 4 bases of the junction left unmatched. The CDR3 loop is CSAMASGRGEQFF. As DNA, the CDR3 is TGCAGTGCTATGGCTAGCGGGAGGGGTGAGCAGTTCTTC.

V and J are TRBV28 and TRBJ1-3; D not resolved. The V and J ends lost 3 bases and 4 bases respectively, with 13 bases between them. Germline lookup yields CDR1 MDHEN and CDR2 SYDVKM. There are 15 residues in the CDR3. In nucleotides, the CDR3 is TGTGCCAGCAGTTTTCGCAGGAGGGTAGGAAACACCATATATTTT. Translating it yields CASSFRRRVGNTIYF.

This chain uses TRBV12-3 or TRBV12-4 with TRBJ1-1; D gene uncertain. V lost 5 bases and J 6 bases, leaving 19 bases between the germline ends. There are 15 residues in the CDR3. The CDR3 sequence: CASSDTGKMVPEAFF. Here the CDR3 DNA reads TGTGCCAGCAGTGACACCGGGAAGATGGTCCCTGAAGCTTTCTTT.

This sequence joins TRBV5-5 and TRBJ1-5, with 7 bases identical to TRBD1. This CDR3 region has 15 residues. V shed 3 bases, J shed 5 bases, and the junction held 8 bases outside the gene matches. Germline lookup yields CDR1 SGHKS and CDR2 YYEKEE (reference sequence). CDR3 nucleotide sequence: TGTGCCAGCAGCTCCATGACAGGGTGGCATCAGCCCCAGCATTTT. Protein sequence: CASSSMTGWHQPQHF.

In its sample, this clonotype was seen a few times. The chain recombines TRBV28 with TRBJ1-1; D call uncertain. There are 15 residues in the CDR3. The ends were cut back, 2 bases at V and 1 base at J, with 11 bases in the middle. Germline V gene data show CDR1 as MDHEN and CDR2 as SYDVKM. CDR3 nucleotide sequence: TGTGCCAGCAGTTTAGTATATAATAGGAACACTGAAGCTTTCTTT. Protein: CASSLVYNRNTEAFF.

This chain joins TRBV7-8 and TRBJ2-2; 7 bases line up with TRBD1. Losses at the gene ends were 3 bases for V and 1 base for J; bases not matched to a gene: 11. Germline V CDR1 and CDR2: SGHVS, FQNEAQ. This CDR3 has 18 residues. The CDR3 DNA follows: TGTGCCAGCAGCTTTTATTTGAACGGACAGGTGAACACCGGGGAGCTGTTTTTT. Protein product: CASSFYLNGQVNTGELFF.

This clonotype is medium-sized (0.01 to 0.1%). The chain has TRBV29-1 and TRBJ2-7; D might be TRBD1 or TRBD2, each matching 5 bases. Trimming left V 7 bases short and J 3 bases short, with 22 bases between. This CDR3 region has 15 residues. Germline values: CDR1 SQVTM, CDR2 ANQGSEA. The CDR3 DNA sequence: TGCAGCGGGTTGCAGCGTTTGGCAGGGAGCTACGAGCAGTACTTC. Protein: CSGLQRLAGSYEQYF.

The table lists this clonotype with a few counts. This chain links TRBV24-1 with TRBJ2-5, with TRBD2 matching over 13 bases. The CDR3 contains 16 residues. The ends lost 4 bases at V and 4 bases at J; junction bases unmatched: 5. The V gene's germline CDR1 is KGHDR and CDR2 SFDVKD. CDR3 sequence (DNA): TGTGCCACCAGTGACTGGACTAGCGGGAGTCTAGAGACCCAGTACTTC. This translates into CATSDWTSGSLETQYF.

In this sample, this clonotype turned up once. This sequence joins TRBV12-3 or TRBV12-4 and TRBJ2-2; D possibly matches TRBD1 or TRBD2 (5 bases each). Between the trimmed V and J ends, which lost 5 bases and 3 bases, there was a span of 10 bases. There are 14 residues in the CDR3. This CDR3 reads CASSLRGYTGELFF. For the CDR3, the DNA is TGTGCCAGCAGTCTCCGGGGCTACACCGGGGAGCTGTTTTTT.

The table lists this clonotype with a few counts. The chain joins TRBV19 to TRBJ2-7; 11 bases map to TRBD1. The CDR3 length is 15 residues. From germline, CDR1 is LNHDA and CDR2 SQIVND (reference sequence). V gave up 5 bases and J gave up 4 bases; unmatched junction bases: 7. CDR3 coding DNA: TGTGCCAGTAGTCCCTGGACAGGGGGCTTGTACGAGCAGTACTTC. Translated, it gives CASSPWTGGLYEQYF.

About this clonotype: At one end, the junction sequence differs from germline, possibly due to a read error. The J gene is TRBJ2-7, the V gene TRBV6-1, with D possibly being TRBD2 (5 bases). This CDR3 has 13 residues. CDR1 is MNHNS and CDR2 is SASEGT in the germline V gene. CDR3 DNA: TGTGCCAGCAGCCCCGGGCAGAGGGCAGGTCATCGCTTC. Protein: CASSPGQRAGHRF.